This passage covers 16 T cell receptor beta chains from one sample sequenced in a study of T cells in Graves' hyperthyroidism and ophthalmopathy. TCR beta CDR3 sequences were amplified from RNA transcripts. The HTBI primer set drove a first-round RT-PCR of the TCR CDR3. TCRdb re-called the multiplex PCR reads with MiXCR, one entry per CDR3 protein. The table includes roughly 420,000 distinct CDR3 sequences, 15% to 19% detected once. Input material: blood. Source of these receptors: a woman between 18 and 30 years old with Graves' hyperthyroidism.

This clonotype appeared many times. The CDR3 sequence: CASSIRDYEQYF. The CDR3 DNA is TGTGCCAGCAGTATTAGGGATTACGAGCAGTACTTC. V usage is TRBV28 and J usage is TRBJ2-7; D ambiguous. Germline V gene data show CDR1 as MDHEN and CDR2 as SYDVKM. Between the trimmed V and J ends, which lost 5 bases and 4 bases, there was a span of 9 bases. The CDR3 contains 12 residues.

The rearrangement uses TRBV29-1 and TRBJ2-1; D is perhaps TRBD1 (6 bases). This CDR3 is built from 15 residues. CDR1 and CDR2 (germline): SQVTM, ANQGSEA. V was pared by 5 bases and J by 0 bases, with 14 bases between. CDR3 amino acids: CSVQPTGSSYNEQFF. The CDR3 nucleotides read TGCAGCGTTCAACCCACAGGGAGCTCCTACAATGAGCAGTTCTTC.

J is TRBJ1-1 and V is TRBV7-9; D ambiguous. Germline V gene data show CDR1 as SEHNR and CDR2 as FQNEAQ (reference sequence). V dropped 5 bases and J dropped 5 bases, with 9 bases sitting between them. The CDR3 extends over 12 amino acids. The CDR3 DNA reads TGTGCCAGCAGCGACGCCAGTACTGAAGCTTTCTTT. Amino acid sequence: CASSDASTEAFF.

There are many counts of this clonotype. V is TRBV5-1 and J is TRBJ2-1, with 8 bases lining up with TRBD2. The CDR3 totals 13 residues. CDR1 is SGHRS, CDR2 YFSETQ, per germline. The V and J ends lost 8 bases and 9 bases, in that order; junction bases with no gene match: 10. The CDR3, as DNA: TGCGCCAGTGGGGATAGCGGGATAGGTGAGCAGTTCTTC. Residues: CASGDSGIGEQFF.

This clonotype was seen many times. The chain joins TRBV2 to TRBJ2-3, with D possibly being TRBD2 (5 bases). In germline, CDR1 is SNHLY, CDR2 FYNNEI. The CDR3 has 15 amino acids. V lost 6 bases, J lost 6 bases, and 19 bases lay in between. DNA of the CDR3: TGTGCCAGCAGCCTTGGGAGCCTACCTCCTGATACGCAGTATTTT. Translating it yields CASSLGSLPPDTQYF.

This clonotype was seen ten or more times. V usage is TRBV6-1 and J usage is TRBJ2-1; no clear D. Trimming removed 6 bases from V and 1 base from J, with 7 bases in between. CDR1 is MNHNS, CDR2 SASEGT, per germline. This CDR3 spans 13 amino acids. The CDR3 sequence: CASSRGSYNEQFF. The CDR3 DNA is TGTGCCAGCAGCCGAGGTTCCTACAATGAGCAGTTCTTC.

The chain carries TRBV4-3 and TRBJ1-1, with D possibly TRBD1 on 6 matching bases. The CDR3 extends over 15 amino acids. Trimming cost V 4 bases and J 0 bases, with 12 bases left between them. The germline CDR1 and CDR2 sequences are LGHNA and YSLEER. As DNA, the CDR3 is TGCGCCAGCAGCCTCAGGGGAGAGGTGAACACTGAAGCTTTCTTT. Its translation is CASSLRGEVNTEAFF.

This clonotype has at least ten counts. This chain links TRBV2 with TRBJ2-1; D unresolved. Per germline, CDR1 SNHLY and CDR2 FYNNEI. Trimming removed 4 bases at V and 4 bases at J, with 14 bases between. The CDR3 runs to 15 residues. The CDR3 DNA is TGTGCCAGCAGTGCAACCGAGACAAAGTACAATGAGCAGTTCTTC. This codes for CASSATETKYNEQFF.

This clonotype came up many times. The chain combines TRBV19 with TRBJ1-2, with unresolved D. This CDR3 comprises 13 residues. The V end lost 3 bases, the J end lost 2 bases, and 7 bases lay between the germline ends. The germline gives CDR1 LNHDA, CDR2 SQIVND (reference sequence). In DNA, the CDR3 is TGTGCCAGTAGTATCACGGAAAACTATGGCTACACCTTC. Translation: CASSITENYGYTF.

V is TRBV19 and J is TRBJ2-1, with D possibly TRBD1 on 6 matching bases. The CDR3 has 16 residues. Per the germline V gene, CDR1 is LNHDA and CDR2 is SQIVND (reference sequence). V lost 7 bases and J 0 bases, leaving 16 bases between the germline ends. CDR3 coding DNA: TGTGCCAGTACCAGAGAGGGGGAATTCTCCTACAATGAGCAGTTCTTC. This translates into CASTREGEFSYNEQFF.

The rearrangement uses TRBV20-1 and TRBJ2-3; 8 nucleotides align to TRBD1. Germline V lookup: CDR1 DFQATT, CDR2 SNEGSKA (reference sequence). The V gene end was trimmed by 6 bases and the J gene end by 0 bases; junction bases not matched to a gene: 2. This CDR3 spans 13 amino acids. The CDR3 nucleotides read TGCAGTGCCTGGACAGGGAGCACAGATACGCAGTATTTT. It yields the protein CSAWTGSTDTQYF.

This clonotype was detected a few times. This rearrangement joins TRBV6-5 to TRBJ1-1; 9 bases are a match to TRBD1. The CDR3 has 18 residues. Germline V gives CDR1 MNHEY, CDR2 SVGAGI. The ends lost 2 bases at V and 5 bases at J; junction bases unmatched: 15. CDR3 residues: CASSYPLGQGGLRTEAFF. CDR3 DNA sequence: TGTGCCAGCAGTTACCCCCTGGGACAGGGAGGCCTCAGAACTGAAGCTTTCTTT.

The chain carries TRBV5-1 and TRBJ2-5, with D possibly TRBD2 on 7 matching bases. Trimming cost V 2 bases and J 0 bases, with 17 bases left between them. CDR3 length: 17 amino acids. Germline CDR1 reads SGHRS; CDR2 reads YFSETQ. CDR3 residues: CASSLGGGGSYQETQYF. The CDR3 DNA follows: TGCGCCAGCAGCTTAGGTGGGGGGGGCTCCTACCAAGAGACCCAGTACTTC.

This clonotype was observed a handful of times. CDR3 in amino acids: CASSIQGTLNSPLHF. In DNA form, the CDR3 reads TGTGCCAGCAGTATACAGGGTACCCTAAATTCACCCCTCCACTTT. V gene TRBV28 combines with J gene TRBJ1-6, with D tentatively TRBD1 (6 bases). Trimming shortened V by 5 bases and J by 7 bases, and 15 bases separated the two germline ends. Germline V lookup: CDR1 MDHEN, CDR2 SYDVKM. The CDR3 covers 15 residues.

This clonotype has ten or more counts. This chain connects TRBV28 to TRBJ2-2, with D uncertain. Trimming took 7 bases from V and 1 from J, leaving 10 bases between them. From germline, CDR1 is MDHEN and CDR2 SYDVKM. The CDR3 is 14 amino acids. This CDR3 is CASTSDGNTGELFF. The CDR3 region has the DNA TGTGCCAGCACCTCAGACGGGAACACCGGGGAGCTGTTTTTT.

This clonotype was seen at least ten times. The DNA for the CDR3 is TGTGCCAGCAGTGATGTCCCGCTAGCCTTCACTAGCTCCTACGAGCAGTACTTC. It translates to CASSDVPLAFTSSYEQYF. The chain joins TRBV6-1 to TRBJ2-7; TRBD2 is a possible D gene (5 bases). The germline V and J ends were trimmed by 3 bases and 0 bases, with 21 bases remaining between them. The CDR3 covers 18 residues. Germline V gives CDR1 MNHNS, CDR2 SASEGT.